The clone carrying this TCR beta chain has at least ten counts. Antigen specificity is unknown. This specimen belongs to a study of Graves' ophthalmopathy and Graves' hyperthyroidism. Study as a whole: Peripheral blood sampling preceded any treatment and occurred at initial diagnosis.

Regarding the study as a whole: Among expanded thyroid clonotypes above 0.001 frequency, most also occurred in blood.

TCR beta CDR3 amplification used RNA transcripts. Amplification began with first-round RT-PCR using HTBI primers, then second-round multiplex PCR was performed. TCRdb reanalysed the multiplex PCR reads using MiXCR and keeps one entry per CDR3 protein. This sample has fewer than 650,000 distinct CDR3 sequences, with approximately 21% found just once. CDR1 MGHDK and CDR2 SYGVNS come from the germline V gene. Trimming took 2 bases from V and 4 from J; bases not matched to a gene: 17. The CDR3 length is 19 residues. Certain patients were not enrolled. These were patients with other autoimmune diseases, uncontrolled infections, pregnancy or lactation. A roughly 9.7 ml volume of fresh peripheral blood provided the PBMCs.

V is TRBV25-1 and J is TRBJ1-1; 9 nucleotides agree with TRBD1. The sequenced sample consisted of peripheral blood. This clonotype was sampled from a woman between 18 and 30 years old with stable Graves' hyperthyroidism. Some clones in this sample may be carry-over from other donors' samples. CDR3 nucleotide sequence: TGTGCCAGCAGTGAAGGACAGGGGTCGAGACCGCTGGGTAGCACTGAAGCTTTCTTT. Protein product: CASSEGQGSRPLGSTEAFF. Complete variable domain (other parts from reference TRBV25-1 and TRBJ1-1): EADIYQTPRYLVIGTGKKITLECSQTMGHDKMYWYQQDPGMELHLIHYSYGVNSTEKGDLSSESTVSRIRTEHFPLTLESARPSHTSQYLCASSEGQGSRPLGSTEAFFGQGTRLTVV.